Following are 14 T cell receptor beta chains from one sample sequenced in a study of T-cell memory formation after mild COVID-19. TCRdb used MiXCR to reprocess the 5' RACE reads, holding one entry per CDR3 protein. This table has about 500,000 distinct CDR3 sequences, 20% appearing once. Input material: PBMCs or a T cell subset sorted from them (not recorded which). The receptor source for this set is an adult woman who had mild COVID-19 (a few samples of this study predate the infection). Cell type and time point are not known.

The chain uses TRBV6-5 and TRBJ1-2; 10 nucleotides align to TRBD1. V gave up 5 bases and J gave up 7 bases; unmatched junction bases: 10. The CDR3 has 15 amino acids. Germline V gives CDR1 MNHEY, CDR2 SVGAGI. CDR3 sequence: CASSLRATGGLGYTF. DNA of the CDR3: TGTGCCAGCAGTCTCCGGGCGACAGGGGGCCTTGGCTACACCTTC.

Many counts were recorded for this clonotype. The gene calls are TRBV7-8 and TRBJ2-3; a possible D gene is TRBD1 (5 bases). CDR3 length: 14 amino acids. Germline V gene sequence: CDR1 SGHVS, CDR2 FQNEAQ. V was shortened by 5 bases and J by 9 bases, with 18 bases between the two germline ends. The chain's CDR3 is CASSPKGLGETQYF. CDR3 bases: TGTGCCAGCAGCCCGAAGGGGCTGGGTGAGACGCAGTATTTT. Combining the CDR3 with reference TRBV7-8 and TRBJ2-3 gives the whole variable domain GAGVSQSPRYKVAKRGQDVALRCDPISGHVSLFWYQQALGQGPEFLTYFQNEAQLDKSGLPSDRFFAERPEGSVSTLKIQRTQQEDSAVYLCASSPKGLGETQYFGPGTRLTVL.

The chain employs TRBV4-1 and TRBJ1-1; D may be TRBD1 (6 bases). Trimming stripped 4 bases from V and 1 base from J, with 13 bases between. This CDR3 comprises 15 residues. Germline CDR1 reads MGHRA; CDR2 reads YSYEKL. CDR3 protein: CASSPREGQNTEAFF. The CDR3 DNA is TGCGCCAGCAGCCCTAGGGAGGGACAGAACACTGAAGCTTTCTTT.

This clonotype was picked up a small number of times. The chain is built from TRBV5-1 and TRBJ2-3; D is unresolved. The CDR3 sequence is 15 residues long. Germline CDR1 is SGHRS and CDR2 is YFSETQ. Trimming stripped 6 bases from V and 4 bases from J, with 18 bases between. This CDR3 reads CASTPADTRADTQYF. The CDR3 DNA is TGCGCCAGCACCCCAGCTGATACTCGCGCAGATACGCAGTATTTT.

A few counts support this clonotype. J is TRBJ2-1 and V is TRBV7-8; TRBD1 aligns across 8 bases. CDR1 is SGHVS, CDR2 FQNEAQ, per germline. J gave up 7 bases and V 5 bases, and 13 bases lay outside the gene matches. This CDR3 has 16 residues. CDR3 sequence reads: CASSQQTGEVGNEQFF. The CDR3 nucleotides are TGTGCCAGCAGCCAACAGACAGGGGAGGTTGGGAATGAGCAGTTCTTC. The complete variable domain, with remaining parts taken from reference TRBV7-8 and TRBJ2-1, reads GAGVSQSPRYKVAKRGQDVALRCDPISGHVSLFWYQQALGQGPEFLTYFQNEAQLDKSGLPSDRFFAERPEGSVSTLKIQRTQQEDSAVYLCASSQQTGEVGNEQFFGPGTRLTVL.

The genes are TRBV12-3 or TRBV12-4 and TRBJ1-1, with 8 bases that match TRBD1. J lost 5 bases, V lost 5 bases, and 10 bases had no gene match. This CDR3 spans 15 amino acids. The CDR3: CASSTLTGVGTEAFF. CDR3 nucleotides: TGTGCCAGCAGTACCCTGACAGGGGTCGGGACTGAAGCTTTCTTT.

The table lists this clonotype with a few counts. The chain joins TRBV25-1 to TRBJ2-2; possible D gene TRBD1, 5 bases. The V gene lost 8 bases and the J gene lost 5 bases, with 12 bases spanning the gap. CDR3 length: 13 residues. Germline lookup yields CDR1 MGHDK and CDR2 SYGVNS. The CDR3 sequence: CASGAVGTGELFF. In nucleotides, the CDR3 is TGTGCCAGCGGGGCGGTGGGGACCGGGGAGCTGTTTTTT.

The rearrangement links TRBV6-1 to TRBJ1-1, with D unresolved. Germline CDR1 is MNHNS and CDR2 is SASEGT. The length of the CDR3 is 13 residues. The ends were cut back, 7 bases at V and 4 bases at J, with 13 bases in the middle. CDR3 sequence reads: CASNKGVITEAFF. Here the CDR3 DNA reads TGTGCCAGCAACAAGGGAGTGATCACTGAAGCTTTCTTT.

This clonotype showed up just once. J is TRBJ2-5 and V is TRBV7-6; 9 bases line up with TRBD2. V lost 2 bases and J lost 4; bases outside the gene matches: 5. This CDR3 comprises 15 residues. Germline values: CDR1 SGHVS, CDR2 FNYEAQ. For the CDR3, the DNA is TGTGCCAGCAGCTTATCCCCGGGACTAGCAGAGACCCAGTACTTC. It yields the protein CASSLSPGLAETQYF. Complete variable domain (other parts from reference TRBV7-6 and TRBJ2-5): GAGVSQSPRYKVTKRGQDVALRCDPISGHVSLYWYRQALGQGPEFLTYFNYEAQQDKSGLPNDRFSAERPEGSISTLTIQRTEQRDSAMYRCASSLSPGLAETQYFGPGTRLLVL.

This chain links TRBV4-3 with TRBJ2-2, with unresolved D. Germline values: CDR1 LGHNA, CDR2 YSLEER. The CDR3 is 15 amino acids. Trimming pared 1 base from V and 5 bases from J, leaving 11 bases between. The CDR3 spells CASSQVDGSTGELFF. The CDR3 bases are TGCGCCAGCAGCCAAGTCGACGGTAGTACCGGGGAGCTGTTTTTT.

The table lists this clonotype with many counts. The rearrangement links TRBV9 to TRBJ1-1; D gene unclear. V gave up 0 bases and J gave up 5 bases, with 11 bases separating them. The CDR3 sequence is 14 residues long. Germline values: CDR1 SGDLS, CDR2 YYNGEE. CDR3 residues: CASSVATTGTEAFF. The CDR3 nucleotides read TGTGCCAGCAGCGTAGCCACCACGGGGACTGAAGCTTTCTTT.

The chain recombines TRBV18 with TRBJ2-5, with D unclear. V lost 3 bases and J lost 5, with 10 bases in between. Germline V gene sequence: CDR1 KGHSH, CDR2 LQKENI. The CDR3 contains 13 residues. CDR3 coding DNA: TGTGCCAGCTCACCTAACAGTAAGGAGACCCAGTACTTC. It translates to CASSPNSKETQYF. The variable domain in full, completed from reference TRBV18 and TRBJ2-5, reads NAGVMQNPRHLVRRRGQEARLRCSPMKGHSHVYWYRQLPEEGLKFMVYLQKENIIDESGMPKERFSAEFPKEGPSILRIQQVVRGDSAAYFCASSPNSKETQYFGPGTRLLVL.

This clonotype turned up a few times. The V gene is TRBV7-2, the J gene TRBJ2-3, with D tentatively TRBD2 (6 bases). This CDR3 has 15 residues. V shed 3 bases and J shed 0 bases, with 10 bases lying between them. CDR1 and CDR2 (germline): SGHTA, FQGNSA. The chain's CDR3 is CASSLTSMSTDTQYF. In DNA form, the CDR3 reads TGTGCCAGCAGCTTGACTAGTATGAGCACAGATACGCAGTATTTT.

Many counts were recorded for this clonotype. The chain carries TRBV7-9 and TRBJ1-1; 9 positions match TRBD1. V dropped 3 bases and J dropped 0; count of bases not matched to a gene: 5. CDR1 and CDR2 (germline): SEHNR, FQNEAQ (reference sequence). CDR3 size: 16 residues. The CDR3 nucleotides read TGTGCCAGCAGCTTGGGGACAGGGCCTGTGAACACTGAAGCTTTCTTT. Residues: CASSLGTGPVNTEAFF. Full variable domain (rest looked up from reference TRBV7-9 and TRBJ1-1): DTGVSQNPRHKITKRGQNVTFRCDPISEHNRLYWYRQTLGQGPEFLTYFQNEAQLEKSRLLSDRFSAERPKGSFSTLEIQRTEQGDSAMYLCASSLGTGPVNTEAFFGQGTRLTVV.